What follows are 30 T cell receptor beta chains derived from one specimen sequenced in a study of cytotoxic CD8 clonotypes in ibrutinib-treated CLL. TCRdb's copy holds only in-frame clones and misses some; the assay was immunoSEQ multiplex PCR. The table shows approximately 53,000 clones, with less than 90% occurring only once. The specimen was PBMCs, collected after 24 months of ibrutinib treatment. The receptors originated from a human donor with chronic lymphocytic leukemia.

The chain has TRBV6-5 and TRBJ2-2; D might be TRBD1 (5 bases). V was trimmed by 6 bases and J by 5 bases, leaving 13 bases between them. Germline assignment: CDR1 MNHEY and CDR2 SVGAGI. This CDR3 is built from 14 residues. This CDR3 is CASSIRRGTGELFF. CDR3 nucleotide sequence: TGTGCCAGCAGCATCCGTAGGGGTACCGGGGAGCTGTTTTTT.

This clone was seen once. This CDR3 reads CASSLAGTDNQPQHF. In nucleotides, the CDR3 is TGTGCCAGCAGCTTAGCCGGGACAGACAATCAGCCCCAGCATTTT. The V gene is TRBV7-9, the J gene TRBJ1-5, with 7 bases lining up with TRBD1. V lost 0 bases and J lost 3; bases outside the gene matches: 2. Looked up from germline, CDR1 is SEHNR and CDR2 is FQNEAQ (reference sequence). CDR3 length equals 15 residues.

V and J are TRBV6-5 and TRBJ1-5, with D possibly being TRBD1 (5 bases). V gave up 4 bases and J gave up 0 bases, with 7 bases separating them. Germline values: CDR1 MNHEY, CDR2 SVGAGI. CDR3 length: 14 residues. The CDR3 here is CASSFDSSNQPQHF. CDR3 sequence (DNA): TGTGCCAGCAGTTTTGACAGTAGCAATCAGCCCCAGCATTTT.

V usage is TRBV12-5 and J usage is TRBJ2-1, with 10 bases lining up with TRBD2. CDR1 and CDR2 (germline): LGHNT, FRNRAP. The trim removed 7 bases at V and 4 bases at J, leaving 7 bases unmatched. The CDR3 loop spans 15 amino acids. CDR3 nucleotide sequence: TGTGCTAGTGAAGCGGGAGGGCCTCGGTACAATGAGCAGTTCTTC. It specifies CASEAGGPRYNEQFF.

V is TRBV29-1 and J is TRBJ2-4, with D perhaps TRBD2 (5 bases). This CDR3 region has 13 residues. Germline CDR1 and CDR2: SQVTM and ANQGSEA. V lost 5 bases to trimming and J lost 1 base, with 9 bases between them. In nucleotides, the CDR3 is TGCAGCGTTCGTAGGGAGGCCAAAAACATTCAGTACTTC. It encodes CSVRREAKNIQYF.

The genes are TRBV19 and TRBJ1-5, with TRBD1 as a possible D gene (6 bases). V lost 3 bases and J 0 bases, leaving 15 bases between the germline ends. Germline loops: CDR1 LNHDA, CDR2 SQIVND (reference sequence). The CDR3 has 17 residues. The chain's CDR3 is CASSILGGADSNQPQHF. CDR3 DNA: TGTGCCAGTAGTATTCTCGGGGGGGCGGATAGCAATCAGCCCCAGCATTTT.

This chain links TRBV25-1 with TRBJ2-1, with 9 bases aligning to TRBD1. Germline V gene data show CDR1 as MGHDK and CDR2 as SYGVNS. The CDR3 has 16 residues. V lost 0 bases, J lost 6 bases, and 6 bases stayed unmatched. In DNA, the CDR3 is TGTGCCAGCAGTGAATACGGAGGACAGGGGTCCAATGAGCAGTTCTTC. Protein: CASSEYGGQGSNEQFF.

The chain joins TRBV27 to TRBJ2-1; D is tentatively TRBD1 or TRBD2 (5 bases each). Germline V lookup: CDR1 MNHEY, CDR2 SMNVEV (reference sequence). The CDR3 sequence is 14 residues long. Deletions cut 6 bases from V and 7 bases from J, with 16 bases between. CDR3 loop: CASRGTLSGNEQFF. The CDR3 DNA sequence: TGTGCCAGCAGGGGGACCTTAAGTGGGAATGAGCAGTTCTTC.

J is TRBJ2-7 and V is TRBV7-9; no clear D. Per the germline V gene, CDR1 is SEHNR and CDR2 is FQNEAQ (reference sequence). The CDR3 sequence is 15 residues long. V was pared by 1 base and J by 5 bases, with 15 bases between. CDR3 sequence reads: CASSLGQRPLDEQYF. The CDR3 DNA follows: TGTGCCAGCAGCTTAGGGCAGAGGCCCTTAGACGAGCAGTACTTC.

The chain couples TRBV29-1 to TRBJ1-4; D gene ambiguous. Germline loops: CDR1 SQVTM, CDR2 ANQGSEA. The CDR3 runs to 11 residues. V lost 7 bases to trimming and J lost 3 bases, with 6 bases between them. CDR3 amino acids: CSGAANEKLFF. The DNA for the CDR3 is TGCAGCGGAGCCGCTAATGAAAAACTGTTTTTT.

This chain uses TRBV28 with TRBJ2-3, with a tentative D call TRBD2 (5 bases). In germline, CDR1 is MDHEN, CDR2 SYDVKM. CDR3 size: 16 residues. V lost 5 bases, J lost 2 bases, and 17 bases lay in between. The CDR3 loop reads CASSDLVLANTDTQYF. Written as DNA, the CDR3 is TGTGCCAGCAGTGATCTTGTCCTAGCAAACACAGATACGCAGTATTTT.

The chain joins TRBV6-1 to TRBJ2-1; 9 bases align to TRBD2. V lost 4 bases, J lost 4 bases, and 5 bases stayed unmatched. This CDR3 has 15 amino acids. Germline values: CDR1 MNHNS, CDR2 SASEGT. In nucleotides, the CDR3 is TGTGCCAGCAGTGGAATGGGACTAGCATACAATGAGCAGTTCTTC. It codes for CASSGMGLAYNEQFF.

CDR3 nucleotides: TGTGCCAGCAGTGAAGGTGGACTAGCGGTTTCGCCCACAGATACGCAGTATTTT. It is translated as CASSEGGLAVSPTDTQYF. V is TRBV6-1 and J is TRBJ2-3, with TRBD2 identical over 10 bases. Germline V lookup: CDR1 MNHNS, CDR2 SASEGT. The CDR3 spans 18 residues. J gave up 2 bases and V 1 base, and 9 bases lay outside the gene matches.

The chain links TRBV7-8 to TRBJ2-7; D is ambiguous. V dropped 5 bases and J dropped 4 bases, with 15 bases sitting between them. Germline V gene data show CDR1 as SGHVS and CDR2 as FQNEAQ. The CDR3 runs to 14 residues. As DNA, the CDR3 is TGTGCCAGCAGCCCATTGGTGGGTGCGTACGAGCAGTACTTC. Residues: CASSPLVGAYEQYF.

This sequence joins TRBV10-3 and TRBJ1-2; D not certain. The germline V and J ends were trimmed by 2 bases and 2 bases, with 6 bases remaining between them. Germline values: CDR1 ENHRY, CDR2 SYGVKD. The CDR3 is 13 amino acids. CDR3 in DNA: TGTGCCATCAGTGAGACGGGGAACTATGGCTACACCTTC. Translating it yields CAISETGNYGYTF.

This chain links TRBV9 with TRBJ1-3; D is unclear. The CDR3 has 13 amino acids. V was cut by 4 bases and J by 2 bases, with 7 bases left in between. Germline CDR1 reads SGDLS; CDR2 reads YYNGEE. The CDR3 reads CASSLYTGNTIYF. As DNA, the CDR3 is TGTGCCAGCAGCCTCTACACTGGAAACACCATATATTTT.

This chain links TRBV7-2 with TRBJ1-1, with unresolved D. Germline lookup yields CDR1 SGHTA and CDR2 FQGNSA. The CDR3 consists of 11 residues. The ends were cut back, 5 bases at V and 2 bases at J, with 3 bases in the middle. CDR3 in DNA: TGTGCCAGCAGCGTTAACACTGAAGCTTTCTTT. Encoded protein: CASSVNTEAFF.

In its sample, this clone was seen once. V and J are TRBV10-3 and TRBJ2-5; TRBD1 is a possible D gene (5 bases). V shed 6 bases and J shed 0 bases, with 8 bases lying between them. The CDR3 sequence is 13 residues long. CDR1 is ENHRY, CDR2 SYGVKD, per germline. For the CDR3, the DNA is TGTGCCATCAGAGGGGCAGACCAAGAGACCCAGTACTTC. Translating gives CAIRGADQETQYF.

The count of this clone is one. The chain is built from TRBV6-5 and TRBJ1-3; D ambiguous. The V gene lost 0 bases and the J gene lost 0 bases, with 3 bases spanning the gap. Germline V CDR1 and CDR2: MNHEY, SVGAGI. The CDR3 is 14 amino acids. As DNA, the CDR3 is TGTGCCAGCAGTTACTCAACCTCTGGAAACACCATATATTTT. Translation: CASSYSTSGNTIYF.

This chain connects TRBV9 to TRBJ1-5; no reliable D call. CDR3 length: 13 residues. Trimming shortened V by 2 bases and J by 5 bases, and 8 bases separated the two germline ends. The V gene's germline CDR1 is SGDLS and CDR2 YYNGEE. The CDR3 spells CASSVSQDQPQHF. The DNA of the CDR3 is TGTGCCAGCAGCGTGTCCCAAGATCAGCCCCAGCATTTT.

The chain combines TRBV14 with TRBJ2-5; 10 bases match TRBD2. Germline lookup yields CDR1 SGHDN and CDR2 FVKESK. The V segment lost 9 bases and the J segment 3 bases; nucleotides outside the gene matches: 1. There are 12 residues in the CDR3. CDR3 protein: CARAGGKETQYF. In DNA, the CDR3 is TGTGCCAGAGCGGGAGGGAAAGAGACCCAGTACTTC. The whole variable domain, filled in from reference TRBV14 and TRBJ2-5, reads EAGVTQFPSHSVIEKGQTVTLRCDPISGHDNLYWYRRVMGKEIKFLLHFVKESKQDESGMPNNRFLAERTGGTYSTLKVQPAELEDSGVYFCARAGGKETQYFGPGTRLLVL.

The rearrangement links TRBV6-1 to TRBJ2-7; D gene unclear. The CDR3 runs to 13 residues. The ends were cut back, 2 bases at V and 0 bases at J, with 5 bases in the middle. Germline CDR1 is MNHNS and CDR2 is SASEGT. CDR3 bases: TGTGCCAGCAGTGAACAGGCCTCCTACGAGCAGTACTTC. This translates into CASSEQASYEQYF.

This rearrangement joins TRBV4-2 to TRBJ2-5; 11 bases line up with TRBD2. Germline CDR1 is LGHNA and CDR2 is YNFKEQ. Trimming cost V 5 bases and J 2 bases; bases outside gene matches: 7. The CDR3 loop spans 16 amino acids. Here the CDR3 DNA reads TGTGCCAGCAGCTCAACTAGCGGGAGTGGGCAAGAGACCCAGTACTTC. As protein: CASSSTSGSGQETQYF.

The CDR3 coding sequence is TGCGCCAGCAGCGTAACTGGCTCCACAGATACGCAGTATTTT. Translated, it gives CASSVTGSTDTQYF. The gene calls are TRBV4-1 and TRBJ2-3; D gene uncertain. CDR3 length: 14 residues. Germline V gives CDR1 MGHRA, CDR2 YSYEKL. Trimming stripped 5 bases from V and 2 bases from J, with 11 bases between.

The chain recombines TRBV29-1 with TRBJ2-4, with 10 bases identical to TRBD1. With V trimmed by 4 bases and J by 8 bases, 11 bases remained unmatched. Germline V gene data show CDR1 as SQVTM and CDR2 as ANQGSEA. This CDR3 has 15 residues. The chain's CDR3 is CSVVRPRTGGDIQYF. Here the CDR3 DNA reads TGCAGCGTTGTCCGACCGCGGACAGGGGGGGACATTCAGTACTTC.

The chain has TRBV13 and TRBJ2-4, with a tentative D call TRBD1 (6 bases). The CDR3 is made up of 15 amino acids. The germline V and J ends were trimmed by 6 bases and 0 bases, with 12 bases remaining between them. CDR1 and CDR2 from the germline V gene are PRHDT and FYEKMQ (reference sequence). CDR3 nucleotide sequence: TGTGCCAGCAGGGAGCAGGGGAGAGCCAAAAACATTCAGTACTTC. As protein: CASREQGRAKNIQYF. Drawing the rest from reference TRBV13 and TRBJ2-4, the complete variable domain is AAGVIQSPRHLIKEKRETATLKCYPIPRHDTVYWYQQGPGQDPQFLISFYEKMQSDKGSIPDRFSAQQFSDYHSELNMSSLELGDSALYFCASREQGRAKNIQYFGAGTRLSVL.

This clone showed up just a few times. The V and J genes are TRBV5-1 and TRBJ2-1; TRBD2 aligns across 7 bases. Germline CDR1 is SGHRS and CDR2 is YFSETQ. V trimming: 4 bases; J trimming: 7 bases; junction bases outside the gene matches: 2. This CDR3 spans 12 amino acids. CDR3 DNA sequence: TGCGCCAGCAGCCCGGGGGGTAATGAGCAGTTCTTC. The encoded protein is CASSPGGNEQFF.

Here the CDR3 DNA reads TGTGCCAGCAGTTATTCGACAGGGGGCACGGATGGCTACACCTTC. Translation: CASSYSTGGTDGYTF. The chain links TRBV6-5 to TRBJ1-2, with 10 bases that match TRBD1. J was trimmed by 6 bases and V by 3 bases; bases with no gene match: 7. In germline, CDR1 is MNHEY, CDR2 SVGAGI. The CDR3 has 15 amino acids.

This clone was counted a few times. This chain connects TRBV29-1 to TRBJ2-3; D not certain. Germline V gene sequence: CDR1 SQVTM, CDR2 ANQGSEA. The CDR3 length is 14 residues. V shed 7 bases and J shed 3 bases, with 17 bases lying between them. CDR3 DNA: TGCAGCGCTAACGGCGGATCGATGACAGATACGCAGTATTTT. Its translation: CSANGGSMTDTQYF.

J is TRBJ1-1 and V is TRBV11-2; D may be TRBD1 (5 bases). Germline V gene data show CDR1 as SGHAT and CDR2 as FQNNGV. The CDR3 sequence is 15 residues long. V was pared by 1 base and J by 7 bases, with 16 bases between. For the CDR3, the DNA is TGTGCCAGCAGCTTAGCCCCTTCACGACAGATTGAAGCTTTCTTT. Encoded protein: CASSLAPSRQIEAFF.